Below are 32 T cell receptor beta chains sequenced from a single sample in a study of molecular identifiers for immune sequencing clone quantification. TCRdb passed the PCR reads through MiXCR, listing each CDR3 protein once. The sample has about 9,800 distinct CDR3 sequences; roughly a fifth are singletons. Sequenced: naive CD8+ T cells from blood, with Jurkat cell RNA spiked in. Subset described: FACS-sorted CD8+CD4-CCR7+CD45RA+ naive T cells. These receptor sequences come from a human donor in good health. Some libraries in this study had Jurkat cell RNA spiked in.

The rearrangement joins TRBV20-1 to TRBJ1-1, with 9 bases that match TRBD1. This CDR3 has 15 amino acids. The germline CDR1 and CDR2 sequences are DFQATT and SNEGSKA (reference sequence). The V and J ends lost 0 bases and 5 bases, in that order; junction bases with no gene match: 7. Here the CDR3 DNA reads TGCAGTGCTAGAGATCTAGACAGGGGGAATACTGAAGCTTTCTTT. Translated: CSARDLDRGNTEAFF.

V gene TRBV7-9 combines with J gene TRBJ2-7; D is undetermined. In germline, CDR1 is SEHNR, CDR2 FQNEAQ (reference sequence). Trimming cost V 5 bases and J 7 bases, with 6 bases left between them. CDR3 length equals 10 residues. The CDR3 sequence is CASSRTEQYF. The CDR3, as DNA: TGTGCCAGCAGCCGGACGGAGCAGTACTTC.

In its sample, this clonotype was seen a few times. A much larger clone lies one base from this, so it may be a read error. This rearrangement joins TRBV12-3 or TRBV12-4 to TRBJ2-5; D perhaps matches TRBD2 (7 bases). This CDR3 contains 15 residues. The CDR3 sequence is CASRRGALNRDTQYF. The CDR3 nucleotides are TGTGCCAGCAGACGGGGGGCCCTTAACCGAGACACCCAGTACTTT.

The sample holds many counts of this clonotype. The rearrangement uses TRBV20-1 and TRBJ1-5; a possible D gene is TRBD1 (5 bases). Looked up from germline, CDR1 is DFQATT and CDR2 is SNEGSKA (reference sequence). There are 14 residues in the CDR3. Between the trimmed V and J ends, which lost 4 bases and 5 bases, there was a span of 15 bases. The DNA for the CDR3 is TGCAGTGCTACCCGGGACCGAGGTGATCAGCCCCAGCATTTT. Amino acids: CSATRDRGDQPQHF.

By proportion, this clonotype is medium-sized. V and J are TRBV4-3 and TRBJ2-4, with TRBD1 matching over 7 bases. This CDR3 contains 15 residues. Germline CDR1 LGHNA, CDR2 YSLEER. The J segment lost 5 bases and the V segment lost 3 bases, leaving 7 bases of the junction unmatched. The DNA for the CDR3 is TGCGCCAGCAGCCAGGCGACAGGGACGGAAAACATTCAGTACTTC. Amino acid sequence: CASSQATGTENIQYF.

This clonotype was observed many times. The rearrangement links TRBV12-3 or TRBV12-4 to TRBJ2-5; the D gene is possibly TRBD2 (5 bases). The CDR3 extends over 13 amino acids. Trimming shortened V by 5 bases and J by 7 bases, and 14 bases separated the two germline ends. CDR3 nucleotides: TGTGCCAGCAGTCGTTCGGACTTAGGGACCCAGTACTTC. Translated: CASSRSDLGTQYF.

This clonotype was counted many times. The V and J genes are TRBV27 and TRBJ2-1; the D gene is possibly TRBD1 (6 bases). The CDR3 covers 15 residues. V lost 5 bases and J lost 10, with 21 bases in between. Germline V gene data show CDR1 as MNHEY and CDR2 as SMNVEV (reference sequence). CDR3 sequence (DNA): TGTGCCAGCAGTGGTGGGGCAGGGGTCGGGAAGGAGCAGTTCTTC. Protein sequence: CASSGGAGVGKEQFF.

This clonotype is categorized as medium-sized. Here the CDR3 reads CASSFDTTGGADTQYF. CDR3 DNA: TGTGCCAGCAGTTTTGATACTACGGGAGGCGCAGATACGCAGTATTTT. The chain employs TRBV28 and TRBJ2-3; 7 bases line up with TRBD2. The V segment lost 3 bases and the J segment 4 bases; nucleotides outside the gene matches: 10. CDR1 and CDR2 (germline): MDHEN, SYDVKM. CDR3 length: 16 amino acids.

This clonotype counts as medium-sized (0.01 to 0.1%). This chain uses TRBV7-9 with TRBJ2-5; D is perhaps TRBD1 (5 bases). V was pared by 1 base and J by 4 bases, with 16 bases between. The CDR3 runs to 16 residues. The germline V gene encodes CDR1 SEHNR and CDR2 FQNEAQ (reference sequence). CDR3 region: CASSLGSGSGGETQYF. The CDR3 nucleotides are TGTGCCAGCAGCTTAGGATCAGGGTCCGGTGGAGAGACCCAGTACTTC. The full variable domain, completed using reference TRBV7-9 and TRBJ2-5, is DTGVSQNPRHKITKRGQNVTFRCDPISEHNRLYWYRQTLGQGPEFLTYFQNEAQLEKSRLLSDRFSAERPKGSFSTLEIQRTEQGDSAMYLCASSLGSGSGGETQYFGPGTRLLVL.

This clonotype is termed medium-sized. The rearrangement links TRBV6-6 to TRBJ2-7; TRBD1 matches at 8 bases. This CDR3 is built from 14 residues. The V and J ends lost 2 bases and 4 bases, in that order; junction bases with no gene match: 4. Germline-derived CDR1 and CDR2 are MNHNY and SVGAGI (reference sequence). The CDR3 protein is CASSYMQGAYEQYF. The CDR3 nucleotides are TGTGCCAGCAGTTACATGCAGGGGGCTTACGAGCAGTACTTC.

This clonotype rates as medium-sized. The V gene is TRBV6-5, the J gene TRBJ2-6; D remains ambiguous. V dropped 0 bases and J dropped 2 bases, with 8 bases sitting between them. This CDR3 contains 16 residues. Germline-derived CDR1 and CDR2 are MNHEY and SVGAGI. CDR3 loop: CASSYSSTAGANVLTF. The CDR3 bases are TGTGCCAGCAGTTACTCTTCGACCGCTGGGGCCAACGTCCTGACTTTC.

A note on this clonotype: One end of the junction varies from germline; a read error may be responsible. The V call is TRBV4-3, the J call TRBJ1-3; 7 bases agree with TRBD1. The CDR3 is 15 residues long. Per germline, CDR1 LGHNA and CDR2 YSLEER. The CDR3 sequence is CASSPDRDSGNTLYF. The CDR3, as DNA: TGCGCCAGCAGTCCAGACAGGGACTCTGGAAACACCCTATATTTT.

This clonotype was picked up a small number of times. The DNA of the CDR3 is TGTGCCTGGGGGACCACAGATACGCAGTATTTT. It encodes CAWGTTDTQYF. The rearrangement links TRBV30 to TRBJ2-3; either TRBD1 or TRBD2 may supply D (5 bases each). V lost 5 bases and J 2 bases, leaving 5 bases between the germline ends. Germline CDR1 and CDR2: GTSNPN and SVGIG (reference sequence). This CDR3 is 11 amino acids long.

This clonotype occurred a few times. A much larger clone is a single base away; this may be a read error. Here the CDR3 reads CSGGLNTEAFF. The CDR3 DNA reads as TGCAGCGGTGGGTTGAACACTGAAGCTTTCTTT. This chain uses TRBV29-1 with TRBJ1-1; D not resolved. The CDR3 covers 11 residues. In germline, CDR1 is SQVTM, CDR2 ANQGSEA. V lost 7 bases and J 0 bases, leaving 6 bases between the germline ends. Looking up the rest from reference TRBV29-1 and TRBJ1-1 gives the full variable domain: SAVISQKPSRDICQRGTSLTIQCQVDSQVTMMFWYRQQPGQSLTLIATANQGSEATYESGFVIDKFPISRPNLTFSTLTVSNMSPEDSSIYLCSGGLNTEAFFGQGTRLTVV.

By proportion, this clonotype is medium-sized. The genes are TRBV29-1 and TRBJ2-2; D gene unclear. The V end was cut by 0 bases, the J end by 1 base, with 18 bases between. The germline CDR1 and CDR2 sequences are SQVTM and ANQGSEA. The CDR3 runs to 18 residues. CDR3 DNA sequence: TGCAGCGTTGAAGATCTTCTTTCCCGCGACAAGAACACCGGGGAGCTGTTTTTT. It yields the protein CSVEDLLSRDKNTGELFF.

In its sample, this clonotype ranks as medium-sized. V and J are TRBV5-5 and TRBJ2-6, with 7 bases that match TRBD1. Germline CDR1 reads SGHKS; CDR2 reads YYEKEE (reference sequence). J gave up 0 bases and V 2 bases, and 14 bases lay outside the gene matches. The CDR3 runs 20 residues. The DNA for the CDR3 is TGTGCCAGCAGCTTAACCAGGGGGAGCCTTGGATACTCTGGGGCCAACGTCCTGACTTTC. Residues: CASSLTRGSLGYSGANVLTF.

This clonotype was counted many times. At one boundary the junction diverges from the germline segment, which might be a read error. The chain recombines TRBV12-3 or TRBV12-4 with TRBJ2-5, with D perhaps matching TRBD2 (7 bases). This CDR3 has 15 residues. Here the CDR3 DNA reads TGTGCCAGCAGACGGGGGGCCCTTAACCAAGACACCCAGTACTTT. Translation gives CASRRGALNQDTQYF.

The V gene is TRBV7-2, the J gene TRBJ2-7; D is uncertain. Per the germline V gene, CDR1 is SGHTA and CDR2 is FQGNSA. The CDR3 consists of 13 residues. V lost 5 bases and J 5 bases, leaving 13 bases between the germline ends. The CDR3 region is CASSLMGRHEQYF. The DNA for the CDR3 is TGTGCCAGCAGCCTCATGGGTAGGCACGAGCAGTACTTC.

This chain links TRBV7-9 with TRBJ2-7; weak D call: TRBD2 (6 bases). The CDR3 runs to 15 residues. Germline values: CDR1 SEHNR, CDR2 FQNEAQ (reference sequence). V lost 5 bases and J 3 bases, leaving 17 bases between the germline ends. CDR3 sequence reads: CASSPGRRGNYEQYF. The DNA of the CDR3 is TGTGCCAGCAGCCCAGGCAGACGGGGGAACTACGAGCAGTACTTC.

This clonotype counts as medium-sized. The rearrangement uses TRBV12-3 or TRBV12-4 and TRBJ2-2; 12 nucleotides align to TRBD1. V was pared by 7 bases and J by 7 bases, with 4 bases of the junction left unmatched. CDR3 length: 14 residues. CDR3 nucleotides: TGTGCCAGCATTCGGGACAGGGGGCTCGGGGAGCTGTTTTTT. Protein: CASIRDRGLGELFF.

This clonotype rates as medium-sized. V usage is TRBV19 and J usage is TRBJ2-3; the D gene is possibly TRBD1 (6 bases). Trimming pared 4 bases from V and 0 bases from J, leaving 11 bases between. This CDR3 comprises 15 residues. Germline CDR1 is LNHDA and CDR2 is SQIVND (reference sequence). The CDR3 sequence is CASSRGQGSTDTQYF. CDR3 in DNA: TGTGCCAGTAGTAGAGGTCAGGGGAGCACAGATACGCAGTATTTT. The full variable domain, in which reference TRBV19 and TRBJ2-3 provide the parts outside the CDR3, is DGGITQSPKYLFRKEGQNVTLSCEQNLNHDAMYWYRQDPGQGLRLIYYSQIVNDFQKGDIAEGYSVSREKKESFPLTVTSAQKNPTAFYLCASSRGQGSTDTQYFGPGTRLTVL.

This clonotype showed up many times. The chain is built from TRBV4-3 and TRBJ2-1, with TRBD2 matching over 9 bases. Germline V lookup: CDR1 LGHNA, CDR2 YSLEER. The V gene end was trimmed by 0 bases and the J gene end by 1 base; junction bases not matched to a gene: 4. CDR3 length equals 17 residues. Here the CDR3 reads CASSQDAAGGSYNEQFF. The CDR3 coding sequence is TGCGCCAGCAGCCAAGATGCGGCGGGAGGGTCCTACAATGAGCAGTTCTTC.

In its sample, this clonotype is medium-sized. CDR3 protein: CSPRGRHTDTQYF. The CDR3 nucleotides read TGCAGTCCCAGGGGCAGGCACACAGATACGCAGTATTTT. This chain joins TRBV20-1 and TRBJ2-3; perhaps TRBD1 as D (6 bases). V shed 8 bases and J shed 2 bases, with 14 bases lying between them. This CDR3 comprises 13 residues. Germline CDR1 and CDR2: DFQATT and SNEGSKA (reference sequence).

The table lists this clonotype with many counts. The rearrangement joins TRBV12-3 or TRBV12-4 to TRBJ2-5; unclear D gene. The V end was cut by 2 bases, the J end by 5 bases, with 9 bases between. There are 13 residues in the CDR3. The CDR3 DNA follows: TGTGCCAGCAGTTTATATCTGGCGGAGACCCAGTACTTC. Its protein is CASSLYLAETQYF.

This clonotype was counted ten times or more. Here the CDR3 reads CASSQHPGLAGRNEQFF. CDR3 DNA: TGTGCCAGCAGCCAGCATCCGGGACTAGCGGGACGCAATGAGCAGTTCTTC. The chain uses TRBV14 and TRBJ2-1; 13 bases align to TRBD2. V was pared by 3 bases and J by 6 bases, with 8 bases of the junction left unmatched. The CDR3 contains 17 residues. CDR1 and CDR2 from the germline V gene are SGHDN and FVKESK.

Judged by abundance, this clonotype is medium-sized. This sequence joins TRBV30 and TRBJ2-7; no firm D call. Per the germline V gene, CDR1 is GTSNPN and CDR2 is SVGIG (reference sequence). V dropped 2 bases and J dropped 4 bases, with 12 bases sitting between them. The CDR3 is 13 residues long. The CDR3 DNA reads TGTGCCTGGAGTAACCGTCTAGGGTACGAGCAGTACTTC. It translates to CAWSNRLGYEQYF. Together with reference TRBV30 and TRBJ2-7, the CDR3 gives the full variable domain: SQTIHQWPATLVQPVGSPLSLECTVEGTSNPNLYWYRQAAGRGLQLLFYSVGIGQISSEVPQNLSASRPQDRQFILSSKKLLLSDSGFYLCAWSNRLGYEQYFGPGTRLTVT.

In its sample, this clonotype ranks as medium-sized. This chain links TRBV3-1 with TRBJ2-2; D remains ambiguous. Germline CDR1 reads LGHDT; CDR2 reads YNNKEL (reference sequence). Between the trimmed V and J ends, which lost 4 bases and 4 bases, there was a span of 13 bases. The CDR3 contains 15 residues. Written as DNA, the CDR3 is TGTGCCAGCAGCCCCACTCGGATTAGCACCGGGGAGCTGTTTTTT. This gives the protein CASSPTRISTGELFF.

This clonotype was detected ten times or more. The genes are TRBV12-3 or TRBV12-4 and TRBJ2-7; 9 bases are shared with TRBD2. The V and J ends lost 10 bases and 7 bases, in that order; junction bases with no gene match: 8. CDR3 length: 12 amino acids. The CDR3 DNA follows: TGTGCCATCCTTGGCGGGAGGGGAGAGCAGTACTTC. It codes for CAILGGRGEQYF.

This clonotype was seen only once. V is TRBV7-9 and J is TRBJ2-5; D is uncertain. There are 14 residues in the CDR3. Germline CDR1 reads SEHNR; CDR2 reads FQNEAQ (reference sequence). Trimming stripped 5 bases from V and 1 base from J, with 11 bases between. The CDR3 DNA sequence: TGTGCCAGCAGCCCTGACTGGTCCCAAGAGACCCAGTACTTC. Amino acids: CASSPDWSQETQYF.

This clonotype was seen ten or more times. The chain is built from TRBV9 and TRBJ2-6, with 7 bases fitting TRBD1. The CDR3 has 18 amino acids. The V gene's germline CDR1 is SGDLS and CDR2 YYNGEE. The V segment lost 4 bases and the J segment 0 bases; nucleotides outside the gene matches: 10. The CDR3 is CASSPDRVVFSGANVLTF. The DNA of the CDR3 is TGTGCCAGCAGCCCCGACAGGGTGGTCTTCTCTGGGGCCAACGTCCTGACTTTC.

This clonotype was found many times. The chain has TRBV6-2 or TRBV6-3 and TRBJ2-7, with unresolved D. The V end lost 4 bases, the J end lost 0 bases, and 10 bases lay between the germline ends. The CDR3 is 14 residues long. The germline V gene encodes CDR1 MNHEY and CDR2 SVGEGT. CDR3 sequence reads: CASSSYPDSYEQYF. The CDR3 DNA reads as TGTGCCAGCAGTTCCTACCCGGACTCCTACGAGCAGTACTTC.

Within the sample, this clonotype is medium-sized. The V call is TRBV6-4, the J call TRBJ1-2; unclear D gene. The CDR3 is 15 amino acids. V lost 3 bases, J lost 0 bases, and 11 bases lay in between. The germline V gene has CDR1 MRHNA and CDR2 SNTAGT. The CDR3: CASSELPGANYGYTF. The CDR3 nucleotides read TGTGCCAGCAGTGAGCTCCCAGGAGCTAACTATGGCTACACCTTC.